This T cell receptor (beta chain) is drawn from a study of PD-1 blockade in classical Hodgkin lymphoma (dated by TCRdb to about 2020). Notes on the research overall: Nivolumab dosing was 3 mg/kg intravenously every 2 weeks, continuing until either disease progression or unacceptable toxicity. A peripheral blood immune signature of response to PD-1 blockade in classical Hodgkin lymphoma was defined using TCR beta sequencing and CyTOF.

Measured from the cysteine to the phenylalanine, the CDR3 is 14 residues long. Of all the DNA, just the CDR3 is kept, 42 bases in frame from base 1. Trimming costs V 0 bases and J 3 bases, and their ends lie 8 bases apart. The CDR1 and CDR2 encoded by the germline V gene are MGHRA and YSYEKL. The Qiagen DNeasy kit was used to extract genomic DNA from unsorted PBMCs and from the negatively selected CD4+ and CD8+ fractions. Using primers that anneal to V and J segments, immunoSEQ multiplex PCR amplified the TCR beta CDR3 regions. A synthetic immune receptor repertoire was used to minimize amplification bias, and remaining bias was computationally removed after sequencing. Per the authors' processing: Repertoire diversity was quantified as the Shannon entropy index using custom Python scripts. Unsorted, CD4+ and CD8+ repertoires were examined separately, except in combined analyses, for which CD4+ and CD8+ sequences were merged in silico. Clonal expansion was defined as a frequency increase of at least 2-fold after treatment compared with C1D1, and clones undetected at baseline were assigned a pseudocount of 0.5. Singleton clones were defined as clones with 0 or 1 copy at C1D1, and non-singleton clones were defined as clones with 2 or more copies. By matching protein sequences in sorted samples from the same patient, clones expanded in unsorted samples were annotated as CD4+, CD8+ or unknown. Diversity changes from C1D1 to C4D1 were tested in paired samples using Wilcoxon tests. Here the immuneACCESS table is served through TCRdb, limited to in-frame sequences with V and J called. Missing clones are a known gap in these copies; in checked studies unresolved V genes cover under half, and the rest lacks a known reason. Clonal size and the V and J genes are those of that table, whereas D and trimming came from the DNA. Present in this sample are roughly 97,000 clones, 80% to 85% of which were seen just once. The ten top clones hold 12% of the sample.

Read against the paper, the sample's time point label means: cycle 1 day 1 (C1D1), immediately before nivolumab initiation. Relapse after autologous stem cell transplantation had occurred in all trial patients, and cohorts A, B and C were distinguished by prior brentuximab vedotin exposure. The trial cohort comprised a few dozen patients with relapsed/refractory classical Hodgkin lymphoma whose best overall responses were complete response, partial response or progressive disease. In the multi-cohort phase II CheckMate 205 trial, trial patients received single-agent nivolumab. An independent review committee assessed best overall response using the 2007 International Working Group response criteria. Trial PBMCs were obtained immediately prior to nivolumab initiation (C1D1) and on therapy at cycle 2 day 1 and cycle 4 day 1. Peripheral blood was collected in 8 mL Vacutainer Cell Preparation Tubes, from which PBMCs were isolated by centrifugation and then cryopreserved.

Summary of the overall study and its limitations: Diversity was lower in patients who began nivolumab less than 1 year after ASCT, so these patients were left out of later analyses to avoid confounding by immune reconstitution. The study was restricted to a single clinical trial cohort, and the causes of repertoire differences, possibly disease activity or prior therapy, were left undefined. Baseline TCR diversity was reported to be lower in newly diagnosed patients than in healthy donors and to be lower still in relapsed/refractory patients. CD4+ but not CD8+ TCR diversity rose significantly by C4D1 (p=0.0027 vs p=0.16), most apparent in complete responders (p=0.02). Baseline diversity similar to that of newly diagnosed patients was observed in trial patients achieving complete response, whereas significantly lower diversity was observed in partial responders and progressors.

To note about this clone: It lacks a known antigen. Within one base of it there is no much larger clone, and no base qualities were kept.

The specimen comprised peripheral blood mononuclear cells (PBMCs), sampled at baseline. The TCR originated in a human donor with classical Hodgkin lymphoma. The chain is encoded by TRBV4-1 joined to TRBJ2-5, with the D gene too uncertain to name. The encoded CDR3 is CASSQDSAKETQYF. The nucleotide sequence is TGCGCCAGCAGCCAAGACTCAGCTAAAGAGACCCAGTACTTC.